This T cell receptor (beta chain) was sequenced during a study of radiotherapy plus CTLA-4 blockade in lung cancer. Study details: In 18% of patients, objective responses were seen; approximately 34% had disease control. Broader study findings: With interferon-beta, early dynamics of blood T cell clones were reported to best predict response.

The germline V gene encodes CDR1 MNHEY and CDR2 SMNVEV (reference sequence). Trimming removed 3 bases from V and 2 bases from J; junction bases left unmatched: 2. This CDR3 comprises 15 residues. This table comes from immunoSEQ multiplex PCR, and its TCRdb copy is limited to in-frame clones, with some not included. The table lists tens of thousands of clones, approximately 82% of them singletons. CTLA-4 blockade with ipilimumab, together with focal radiation, was given to patients with chemo-refractory metastatic non-small-cell lung cancer. A remark on this clone: Antigen unknown.

Here the sequenced sample was peripheral blood, taken from a patient treated with radiotherapy plus ipilimumab. The clonotype comes from a human donor with non-small cell lung cancer that progressed on radiotherapy plus ipilimumab. The chain couples TRBV27 to TRBJ2-2, with 8 positions matching TRBD2. The CDR3 nucleotides are TGTGCCAGCAGTTTTACTAGCGGTAACACCGGGGAGCTGTTTTTT. It translates to CASSFTSGNTGELFF.